This TCR beta chain was recovered during a study of cytomegalovirus exposure and HLA in healthy donors. The study, taken as a whole, reports: Highly shared variants forming one cluster were likely a sequencing artifact. For TCR beta chains, V- and J-gene trimming was later linked to a missense DCLRE1C variant. In a later analysis, common viral pathogens appeared linked to several of the most significant clusters.

In regard to this clone: No antigen is known for it.

From germline, CDR1 is MNHEY and CDR2 SVGAGI. The CDR3 covers 15 residues. Germline trimming cut 2 bases from V and 7 bases from J; bases unmatched to any gene: 7. Vbeta (60) and Jbeta (13) primers were used in the PCR. Sequencing was performed with immunoSEQ multiplex PCR; in TCRdb, only in-frame clones are kept and a portion is missing. This table holds roughly 180,000 clones, 65% to 85% found once. The V gene is TRBV6-5, the J gene TRBJ2-7; 11 bases are a match to TRBD2. The source is a female donor in good health and CMV-seronegative. Sequenced material: PBMCs. The CDR3 bases are TGTGCCAGCAGTTACATCACTAGCGGGAGAGGTGAGCAGTACTTC. It yields the protein CASSYITSGRGEQYF.